Below, 3 T cell receptor beta chains from the same sample are listed, as sequenced in a study of naive and memory T cell subsets. Overall study findings and caveats: Naive repertoires, especially CD8, held a few larger clonotypes, possibly memory cells re-expressing CD45RA.

No antigen has been assigned to these receptors. Two oligonucleotides, mixed equimolar, formed the beta constant-region primer covering TRBC1 and TRBC2. The ligated cDNA underwent four PCR rounds using SP2 and nested alpha and beta constant-region primers. TCRdb passed the UMI-ligation and nested PCR reads through MiXCR, listing each CDR3 protein once. The sample has more than 95,000 distinct CDR3 sequences, roughly 15% seen once. Input material: naive CD8+ T cells from blood. The origin of the receptors is a human donor in good health.

This chain joins TRBV28 and TRBJ1-1; the D gene is possibly TRBD1 (5 bases). This CDR3 is built from 16 residues. CDR1 is MDHEN, CDR2 SYDVKM, per germline. Trimming shortened V by 3 bases and J by 7 bases, and 21 bases separated the two germline ends. The CDR3: CASSFAFTRGLNEAFF. CDR3 sequence (DNA): TGTGCCAGCAGTTTTGCGTTCACCCGGGGCTTGAATGAAGCTTTCTTT.

This clonotype was seen only a few times. The chain recombines TRBV20-1 with TRBJ2-2; 7 bases align to TRBD1. The V segment lost 0 bases and the J segment 6 bases; nucleotides outside the gene matches: 10. The CDR3 length is 16 residues. The germline CDR1 and CDR2 sequences are DFQATT and SNEGSKA (reference sequence). CDR3 nucleotides: TGCAGTGCTAGAGATGTTCGGGACAGAGGTTCCGGGGAGCTGTTTTTT. Translating it yields CSARDVRDRGSGELFF.

The rearrangement links TRBV10-3 to TRBJ1-5, with 7 bases matching TRBD1. Germline lookup yields CDR1 ENHRY and CDR2 SYGVKD. The length of the CDR3 is 15 residues. The J segment lost 9 bases and the V segment lost 0 bases, leaving 8 bases of the junction unmatched. For the CDR3, the DNA is TGTGCCATCAGTGAGTCGTTGGCAGGGGGATCGCCCCAGCATTTT. As protein: CAISESLAGGSPQHF.